This TCR beta chain was documented in a study of vaccination and CD4 T cells after COVID-19. As for this clonotype: Its antigen is still unknown.

The Oncomine TCR Beta short-read assay sequenced DNA from cultured CD4+ T cells. TCRdb analysed the PCR reads with MiXCR anew, one entry per CDR3 protein. The sample includes more than 12,000 distinct CDR3 sequences, roughly 53% of them seen just once. This CDR3 comprises 14 residues. V shed 7 bases and J shed 5 bases, with 14 bases lying between them. The germline gives CDR1 MNHNS, CDR2 SASEGT. As for treatment: approximately 9-day PBMC culture with coronavirus spike peptide pools or control peptides (ViraFEST assay). Following expansion of antigen-specific T cells with peptide pools, ViraFEST then sequenced TCRs.

The sequences come from CD4+ T cells from blood, cultured in vitro, collected before SARS-CoV-2 vaccination. The clonotype comes from a human donor who had recovered from COVID-19. The chain employs TRBV6-1 and TRBJ2-2; no reliable D call. CDR3 protein: CASMPQRATGELFF. The CDR3 coding sequence is TGTGCCAGCATGCCACAACGGGCAACCGGGGAGCTGTTTTTT.